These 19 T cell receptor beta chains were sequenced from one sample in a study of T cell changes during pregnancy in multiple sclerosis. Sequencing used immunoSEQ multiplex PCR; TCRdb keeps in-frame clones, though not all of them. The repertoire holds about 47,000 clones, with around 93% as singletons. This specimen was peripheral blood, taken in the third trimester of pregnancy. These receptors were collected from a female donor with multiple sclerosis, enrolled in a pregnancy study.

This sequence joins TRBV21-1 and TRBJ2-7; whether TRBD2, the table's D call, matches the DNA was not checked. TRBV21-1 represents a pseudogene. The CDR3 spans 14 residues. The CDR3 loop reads CASTSPSGLHEQYF. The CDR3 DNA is TGTGCCAGCACCTCGCCCTCGGGGTTACACGAGCAGTACTTC.

The DNA of the CDR3 is TGTGCCAGCAGCCCCCCTACTACCTACGAGCAGTACTTC. It encodes CASSPPTTYEQYF. The chain employs TRBV7-9 and TRBJ2-7, with unresolved D. This CDR3 comprises 13 residues. Per the germline V gene, CDR1 is SEHNR and CDR2 is FQNEAQ (reference sequence). Trimming stripped 5 bases from V and 2 bases from J, with 10 bases between.

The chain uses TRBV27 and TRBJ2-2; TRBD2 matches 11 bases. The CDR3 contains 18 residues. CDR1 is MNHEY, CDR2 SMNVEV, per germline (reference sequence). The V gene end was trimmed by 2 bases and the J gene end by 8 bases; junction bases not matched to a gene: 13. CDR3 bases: TGTGCCAGCAGTTTAGACTTTCGAATAGCGGGAGGGCCTGGGGAGCTGTTTTTT. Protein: CASSLDFRIAGGPGELFF.

The CDR3 region has the DNA TGTGCCAGCAGTGGGCGACATTTGACCTACGAGCAGTACTTC. It codes for CASSGRHLTYEQYF. The V and J genes are TRBV6-1 and TRBJ2-7; D remains ambiguous. The CDR3 extends over 14 amino acids. Trimming removed 4 bases from V and 2 bases from J, with 12 bases in between. CDR1 is MNHNS, CDR2 SASEGT, per germline.

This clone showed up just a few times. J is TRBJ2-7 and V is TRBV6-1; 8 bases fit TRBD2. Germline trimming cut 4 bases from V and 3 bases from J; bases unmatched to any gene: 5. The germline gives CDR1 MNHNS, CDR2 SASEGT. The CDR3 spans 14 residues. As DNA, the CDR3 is TGTGCCAGCAGTGCAAGCGGGGGAAGCTACGAGCAGTACTTC. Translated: CASSASGGSYEQYF.

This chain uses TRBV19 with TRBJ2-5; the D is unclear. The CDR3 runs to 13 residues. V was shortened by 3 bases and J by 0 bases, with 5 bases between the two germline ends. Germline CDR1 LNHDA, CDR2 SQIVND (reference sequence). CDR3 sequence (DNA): TGTGCCAGTAGTATGGCAGACCAAGAGACCCAGTACTTC. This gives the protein CASSMADQETQYF.

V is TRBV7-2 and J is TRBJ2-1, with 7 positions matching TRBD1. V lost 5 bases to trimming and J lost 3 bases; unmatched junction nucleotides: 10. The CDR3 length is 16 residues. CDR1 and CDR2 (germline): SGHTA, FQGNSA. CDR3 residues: CASSRLSGGSYNEQFF. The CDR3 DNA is TGTGCCAGCAGCCGCCTCTCAGGGGGAAGCTACAATGAGCAGTTCTTC.

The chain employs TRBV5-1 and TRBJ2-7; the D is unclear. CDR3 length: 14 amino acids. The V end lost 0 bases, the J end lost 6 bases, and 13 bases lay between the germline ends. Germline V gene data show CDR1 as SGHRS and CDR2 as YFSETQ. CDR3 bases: TGCGCCAGCAGCTTGGCCGGGTGGATAGGCGAGCAGTACTTC. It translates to CASSLAGWIGEQYF.

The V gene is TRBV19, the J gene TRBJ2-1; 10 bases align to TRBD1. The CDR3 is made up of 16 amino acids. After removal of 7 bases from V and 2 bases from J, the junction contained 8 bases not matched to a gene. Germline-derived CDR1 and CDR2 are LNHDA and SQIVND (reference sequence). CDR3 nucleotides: TGTGCCAGTATTAAAAGTGGGACAGGGGCCTACAATGAGCAGTTCTTC. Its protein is CASIKSGTGAYNEQFF.

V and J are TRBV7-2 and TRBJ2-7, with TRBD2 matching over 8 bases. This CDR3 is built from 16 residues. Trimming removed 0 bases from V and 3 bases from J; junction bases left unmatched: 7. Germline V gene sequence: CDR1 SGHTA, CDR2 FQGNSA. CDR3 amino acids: CASSLAPIAGLYEQYF. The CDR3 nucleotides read TGTGCCAGCAGCTTAGCACCGATAGCGGGGCTCTACGAGCAGTACTTC.

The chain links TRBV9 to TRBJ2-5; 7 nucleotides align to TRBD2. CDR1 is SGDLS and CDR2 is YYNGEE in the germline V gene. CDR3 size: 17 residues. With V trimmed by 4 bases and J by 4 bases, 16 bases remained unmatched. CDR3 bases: TGTGCCAGCAGCCGGAGGGAATTAGCGGGCGGAATAGAGACCCAGTACTTC. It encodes CASSRRELAGGIETQYF.

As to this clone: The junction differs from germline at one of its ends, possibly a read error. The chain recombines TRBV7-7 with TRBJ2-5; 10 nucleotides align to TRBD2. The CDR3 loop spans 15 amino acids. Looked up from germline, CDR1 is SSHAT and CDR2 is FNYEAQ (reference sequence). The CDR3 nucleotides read TGTGCTAGCAGCTTAGGGACTAGCGCCTCAGAGACCCAGTACTTC. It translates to CASSLGTSASETQYF.

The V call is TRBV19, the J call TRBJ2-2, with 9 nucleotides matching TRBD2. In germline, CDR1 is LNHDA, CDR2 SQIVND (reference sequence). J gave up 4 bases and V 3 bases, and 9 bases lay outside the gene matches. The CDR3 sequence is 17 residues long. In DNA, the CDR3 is TGTGCCAGTAGTATCTATGGGACTAGCTTGAGCACCGGGGAGCTGTTTTTT. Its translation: CASSIYGTSLSTGELFF.

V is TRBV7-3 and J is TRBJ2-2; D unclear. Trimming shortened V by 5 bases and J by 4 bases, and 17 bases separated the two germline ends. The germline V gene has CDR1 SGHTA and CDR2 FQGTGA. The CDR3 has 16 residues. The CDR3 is CASSPTFNPSTGELFF. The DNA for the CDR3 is TGTGCCAGCAGCCCCACATTCAATCCTAGCACCGGGGAGCTGTTTTTT.

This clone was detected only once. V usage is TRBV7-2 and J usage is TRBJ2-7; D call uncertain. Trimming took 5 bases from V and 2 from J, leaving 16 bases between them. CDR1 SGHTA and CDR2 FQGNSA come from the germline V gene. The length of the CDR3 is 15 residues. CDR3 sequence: CASSATSPSTYEQYF. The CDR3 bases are TGTGCCAGCAGCGCCACTTCACCTTCCACCTACGAGCAGTACTTC.

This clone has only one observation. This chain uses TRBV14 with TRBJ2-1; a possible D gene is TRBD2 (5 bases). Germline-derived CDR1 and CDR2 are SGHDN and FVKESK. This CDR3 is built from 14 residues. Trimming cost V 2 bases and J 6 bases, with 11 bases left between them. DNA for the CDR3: TGTGCCAGCAGCCAATCACTAGTTCGCAATGAGCAGTTCTTC. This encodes CASSQSLVRNEQFF.

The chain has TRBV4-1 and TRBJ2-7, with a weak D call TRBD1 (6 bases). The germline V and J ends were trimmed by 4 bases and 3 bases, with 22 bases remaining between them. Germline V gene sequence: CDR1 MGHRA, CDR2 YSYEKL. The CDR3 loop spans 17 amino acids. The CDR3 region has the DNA TGCGCCAGCAGCCGAGTTACTGTACCCCACAGGGTCTACGAGCAGTACTTC. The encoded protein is CASSRVTVPHRVYEQYF.

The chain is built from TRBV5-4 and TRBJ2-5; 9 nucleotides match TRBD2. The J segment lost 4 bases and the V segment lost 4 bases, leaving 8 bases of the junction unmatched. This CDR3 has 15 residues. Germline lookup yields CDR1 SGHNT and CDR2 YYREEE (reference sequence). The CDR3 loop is CASSVRRAGGETQYF. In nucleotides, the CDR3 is TGTGCCAGCAGCGTCAGAAGAGCGGGAGGAGAGACCCAGTACTTC.

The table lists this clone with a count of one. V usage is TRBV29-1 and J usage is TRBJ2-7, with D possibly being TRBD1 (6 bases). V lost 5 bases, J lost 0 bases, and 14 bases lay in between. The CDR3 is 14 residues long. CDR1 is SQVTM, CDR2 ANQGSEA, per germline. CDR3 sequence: CSVIGDRSSYEQYF. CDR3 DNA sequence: TGCAGCGTTATCGGCGACAGGAGCTCCTACGAGCAGTACTTC.